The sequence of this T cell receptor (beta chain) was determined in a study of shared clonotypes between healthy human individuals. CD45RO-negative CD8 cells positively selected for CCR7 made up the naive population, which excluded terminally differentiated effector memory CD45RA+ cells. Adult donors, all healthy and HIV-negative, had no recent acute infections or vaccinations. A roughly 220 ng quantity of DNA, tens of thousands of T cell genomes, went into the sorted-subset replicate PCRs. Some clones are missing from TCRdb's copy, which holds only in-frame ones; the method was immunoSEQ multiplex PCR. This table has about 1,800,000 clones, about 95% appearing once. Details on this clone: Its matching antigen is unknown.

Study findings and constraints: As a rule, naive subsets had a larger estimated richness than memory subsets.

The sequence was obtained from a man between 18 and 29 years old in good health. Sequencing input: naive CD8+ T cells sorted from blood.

The CDR3 DNA sequence: TGCGCCAGCAGCCAGGGGCCAAAACAGGACACTGAAGCTTTCTTT. It specifies CASSQGPKQDTEAFF. This chain links TRBV4-3 with TRBJ1-1, with D possibly matching TRBD1 (5 bases). CDR3 length: 15 amino acids. Germline assignment: CDR1 LGHNA and CDR2 YSLEER. With 3 bases removed from V and 3 bases from J, the gap between germline ends came to 14 bases.